This T cell receptor beta chain was captured by sequencing in a study of cytomegalovirus exposure and HLA in healthy donors. Findings and limits, study-wide: In the analysis, some V segments, TRBV6-2 and TRBV6-3 included, were excluded as indistinguishable.

On this clone itself: The antigen is not known.

Germline-derived CDR1 and CDR2 are LNHDA and SQIVND (reference sequence). The CDR3 loop spans 11 amino acids. V was clipped by 4 bases and J by 15 bases, with 13 bases between them. These donors counted as nominally healthy when sampled, but unrecorded immune exposures were likely. The PCR made use of 60 Vbeta and 13 Jbeta primers. TCRdb's table, derived via immunoSEQ multiplex PCR, lists solely in-frame clones and lacks some. This sample yields more than 100,000 clones, of which around 79% are seen a single time; about 4% belongs to the top ten. Sequencing input: PBMCs. The TCR originated in a man aged 45-60 years in good health and CMV-seropositive. The rearrangement uses TRBV19 and TRBJ2-1; tentative D call: TRBD2 (5 bases). CDR3 DNA: TGTGCCAGTAGTAACCAGGAGGTTCGGTTCTTC. Residues: CASSNQEVRFF.